These 17 T cell receptor beta chains originate from one sample sequenced in a study of technical replicates of blood from a few donors. Some clones are missing from TCRdb's copy, which holds only in-frame ones; the method was immunoSEQ multiplex PCR. The sample lists 60,000 to 90,000 clones, approximately 95% occurring once. Sequencing was performed on T cells isolated from PBMCs. These receptors were taken from a human donor in good health.

The V call is TRBV11-2, the J call TRBJ2-1; 7 bases fit TRBD1. V shed 5 bases, J shed 0 bases, and the junction held 7 bases outside the gene matches. The CDR3 is made up of 16 amino acids. Germline lookup yields CDR1 SGHAT and CDR2 FQNNGV. The CDR3 loop reads CASSMPGQSSYNEQFF. DNA of the CDR3: TGTGCCAGCAGCATGCCGGGACAGAGCTCCTACAATGAGCAGTTCTTC.

The CDR3, as DNA: TGTGCCAGCAGCTTAGACTGGCGGGTGGCAGCGGGAGGGATTTCAAGCTCCTACGAGCAGTACTTC. Residues: CASSLDWRVAAGGISSSYEQYF. The V and J genes are TRBV7-6 and TRBJ2-7; 10 nucleotides agree with TRBD2. Losses at the gene ends were 1 base for V and 0 bases for J; bases not matched to a gene: 21. In germline, CDR1 is SGHVS, CDR2 FNYEAQ. The CDR3 sequence is 22 residues long.

The CDR3 reads CASSSYRSSTNEKLFF. The CDR3 region has the DNA TGCGCCAGCAGCTCGTACAGGAGTTCAACTAATGAAAAACTGTTTTTT. The J gene is TRBJ1-4, the V gene TRBV5-1; D may be TRBD1 (5 bases). With 3 bases removed from V and 0 bases from J, the gap between germline ends came to 12 bases. The CDR3 is 16 amino acids. Germline lookup yields CDR1 SGHRS and CDR2 YFSETQ.

This rearrangement joins TRBV30 to TRBJ1-3; the match to TRBD1 covers 10 bases. This CDR3 has 13 residues. Germline CDR1 reads GTSNPN; CDR2 reads SVGIG (reference sequence). The CDR3: CAYDRGPGNTIYF. In DNA, the CDR3 is TGTGCTTATGACAGGGGGCCTGGAAACACCATATATTTT.

On this clone itself: The sample contains more than one DNA sequence encoding this CDR3. V and J are TRBV30 and TRBJ2-2, with D unresolved. Germline lookup yields CDR1 GTSNPN and CDR2 SVGIG (reference sequence). Trimming pared 5 bases from V and 7 bases from J, leaving 14 bases between. The CDR3 has 13 residues. CDR3 sequence (DNA): TGTGCCTGGCGACAAGGCCGGATCGGGGAGCTGTTTTTT. It is translated as CAWRQGRIGELFF.

The CDR3 spells CARSGRTLLKLFF. The CDR3 DNA follows: TGTGCCAGAAGCGGGCGGACTCTATTAAAACTGTTTTTT. The V call is TRBV5-3, the J call TRBJ1-4; D gene unclear. TRBV5-3 counts as an open reading frame of uncertain function. The V gene lost 4 bases and the J gene lost 10 bases, with 14 bases spanning the gap. CDR3 length: 13 residues.

The genes are TRBV4-2 and TRBJ2-5; TRBD2 agrees at 9 bases. Germline loops: CDR1 LGHNA, CDR2 YNFKEQ. Trimming at V came to 1 base and at J to 11 bases, leaving 14 bases not matched to a gene. The CDR3 has 16 amino acids. CDR3 residues: CASSQAGLAGNPKQYF. CDR3 nucleotide sequence: TGTGCCAGCAGCCAAGCGGGGCTAGCGGGAAATCCCAAGCAGTACTTC.

This chain connects TRBV2 to TRBJ2-7, with TRBD1 as a possible D gene (5 bases). The germline V gene has CDR1 SNHLY and CDR2 FYNNEI. Trimming left V 10 bases short and J 3 bases short, with 22 bases between. The CDR3 contains 15 residues. The CDR3 reads CATKPGHRSNYEQYF. In nucleotides, the CDR3 is TGTGCCACCAAACCCGGACATAGGTCGAACTACGAGCAGTACTTC. Filled out from reference TRBV2 and TRBJ2-7, the complete variable domain reads EPEVTQTPSHQVTQMGQEVILRCVPISNHLYFYWYRQILGQKVEFLVSFYNNEISEKSEIFDDQFSVERPDGSNFTLKIRSTKLEDSAMYFCATKPGHRSNYEQYFGPGTRLTVT.

This clone has only a few counts. J is TRBJ1-2 and V is TRBV6-5; possibly TRBD1 for D (6 bases). The V end lost 2 bases, the J end lost 7 bases, and 17 bases lay between the germline ends. This CDR3 is built from 15 residues. Germline CDR1 is MNHEY and CDR2 is SVGAGI. This chain's CDR3 is CASSYRLLVGGGYTF. The CDR3, as DNA: TGTGCCAGCAGTTACCGACTCCTTGTAGGGGGTGGCTACACCTTC.

This sequence joins TRBV12-5 and TRBJ1-2, with 7 bases identical to TRBD1. From germline, CDR1 is LGHNT and CDR2 FRNRAP. CDR3 length: 16 residues. J lost 8 bases, V lost 6 bases, and 18 bases had no gene match. CDR3 nucleotides: TGTGCTAGTGGACAGGGACAGACCGGGGGCCCGTGGGGCTACACCTTC. It specifies CASGQGQTGGPWGYTF.

This chain links TRBV6-5 with TRBJ1-2, with 7 bases identical to TRBD1. CDR3 length: 16 amino acids. V was clipped by 0 bases and J by 6 bases; unmatched bases: 10. Looked up from germline, CDR1 is MNHEY and CDR2 is SVGAGI. The CDR3 region has the DNA TGTGCCAGCAGTTACTCGTTCAACGACAGGGAAAATGGCTACACCTTC. Amino acids: CASSYSFNDRENGYTF.

The chain couples TRBV6-6 to TRBJ1-1; D is unresolved. V lost 2 bases, J lost 7 bases, and 14 bases lay in between. The CDR3 covers 14 residues. Per germline, CDR1 MNHNY and CDR2 SVGAGI (reference sequence). The CDR3: CASSYHREAFEAFF. The CDR3 region has the DNA TGTGCCAGCAGTTACCACCGGGAGGCTTTTGAAGCTTTCTTT.

The chain carries TRBV28 and TRBJ2-1; TRBD2 agrees at 7 bases. Trimming cost V 5 bases and J 0 bases; bases outside gene matches: 19. The CDR3 loop spans 20 amino acids. Germline CDR1 and CDR2: MDHEN and SYDVKM. CDR3: CASSTAGAGVPSSSYNEQFF. The DNA for the CDR3 is TGTGCCAGCAGTACCGCCGGGGCGGGAGTACCTTCAAGCTCCTACAATGAGCAGTTCTTC.

Note on this clone: This CDR3 fails to terminate in the conserved phenylalanine or tryptophan, so it likely reflects a read error. No DNA is shown, since the ends of the CDR3 on it are uncertain; the CDR3 is the one TCRdb lists. The gene calls are TRBV6-5 and TRBJ1-2; the D call in the table, TRBD1, was not verified against the DNA. Ends included, the CDR3 has 13 residues. Germline assignment: CDR1 MNHEY and CDR2 SVGAGI. CDR3: CASSYSTGGTFFL.

The J gene is TRBJ1-5, the V gene TRBV28, with 8 bases that match TRBD1. The trim removed 7 bases at V and 0 bases at J, leaving 8 bases unmatched. Germline loops: CDR1 MDHEN, CDR2 SYDVKM. The CDR3 has 16 amino acids. This CDR3 reads CASNPPGGYSNQPQHF. The CDR3 coding sequence is TGTGCCAGCAACCCACCAGGGGGCTATAGCAATCAGCCCCAGCATTTT.

This sequence joins TRBV13 and TRBJ2-6; possible D gene TRBD1, 6 bases. CDR3 length equals 17 residues. V lost 3 bases, J lost 0 bases, and 12 bases lay in between. The germline V gene encodes CDR1 PRHDT and CDR2 FYEKMQ (reference sequence). The CDR3 sequence: CASSLDSEISGANVLTF. CDR3 nucleotide sequence: TGTGCCAGCAGCTTGGACAGTGAAATCTCTGGGGCCAACGTCCTGACTTTC. Full variable domain (outside the CDR3, taken from reference TRBV13 and TRBJ2-6): AAGVIQSPRHLIKEKRETATLKCYPIPRHDTVYWYQQGPGQDPQFLISFYEKMQSDKGSIPDRFSAQQFSDYHSELNMSSLELGDSALYFCASSLDSEISGANVLTFGAGSRLTVL.

The rearrangement links TRBV7-8 to TRBJ2-5; D gene ambiguous. There are 14 residues in the CDR3. Germline CDR1 is SGHVS and CDR2 is FQNEAQ. The V gene lost 1 base and the J gene lost 1 base, with 7 bases spanning the gap. DNA of the CDR3: TGTGCCAGCAGCTTAGGGCAGGCCCAAGAGACCCAGTACTTC. It is translated as CASSLGQAQETQYF.